The 11 T cell receptor beta chains below were found in one sample sequenced in a study of T cell changes during pregnancy in multiple sclerosis. The table came from immunoSEQ multiplex PCR; TCRdb's copy has only in-frame clones and leaves some out. The data show 30,000 to 45,000 clones, with around nine tenths seen just once and around 0.4% held by the top ten. This specimen was CD4+ T cells from peripheral blood mononuclear cells, taken after pregnancy. These receptors originate from a female donor in good health, enrolled as a control in a pregnancy study.

CDR3 loop: CASSTPGDNEQFF. In DNA, the CDR3 is TGTGCCAGCAGTACCCCGGGAGACAATGAGCAGTTCTTC. J is TRBJ2-1 and V is TRBV27, with a possible D match to TRBD2 (6 bases). The V end was cut by 5 bases, the J end by 5 bases, with 10 bases between. This CDR3 comprises 13 residues. The germline V gene has CDR1 MNHEY and CDR2 SMNVEV (reference sequence).

This chain links TRBV7-9 with TRBJ2-3; 8 bases align to TRBD2. The CDR3 totals 14 residues. Germline values: CDR1 SEHNR, CDR2 FQNEAQ (reference sequence). Trimming cost V 7 bases and J 0 bases; bases outside gene matches: 3. This chain's CDR3 is CASNRLASTDTQYF. CDR3 bases: TGTGCCAGCAATAGACTAGCGAGCACAGATACGCAGTATTTT.

The V call is TRBV5-4, the J call TRBJ2-1; D unclear. This CDR3 is built from 16 residues. V was trimmed by 0 bases and J by 0 bases, leaving 10 bases between them. CDR1 is SGHNT and CDR2 is YYREEE in the germline V gene (reference sequence). The CDR3 DNA follows: TGTGCCAGCAGCTTGGCAGGTCTGGTCTCCTACAATGAGCAGTTCTTC. This codes for CASSLAGLVSYNEQFF. The whole variable domain, filled in from reference TRBV5-4 and TRBJ2-1, reads ETGVTQSPTHLIKTRGQQVTLRCSSQSGHNTVSWYQQALGQGPQFIFQYYREEENGRGNFPPRFSGLQFPNYSSELNVNALELDDSALYLCASSLAGLVSYNEQFFGPGTRLTVL.

The V and J genes are TRBV19 and TRBJ2-7; TRBD2 aligns across 14 bases. CDR3 length: 15 amino acids. J lost 5 bases, V lost 5 bases, and 5 bases had no gene match. The germline V gene has CDR1 LNHDA and CDR2 SQIVND (reference sequence). The chain's CDR3 is CASSYLGLAGDEQYF. The CDR3 DNA sequence: TGTGCCAGTAGTTATCTGGGACTAGCGGGAGACGAGCAGTACTTC.

The gene calls are TRBV5-1 and TRBJ2-3; tentative D call: TRBD2 (7 bases). V lost 9 bases, J lost 0 bases, and 17 bases lay in between. The CDR3 spans 15 residues. Germline V CDR1 and CDR2: SGHRS, YFSETQ. The CDR3 bases are TGCGCCACAGGACCGGGGGGCACTAGCACAGATACGCAGTATTTT. Translation: CATGPGGTSTDTQYF. Supplemented by reference TRBV5-1 and TRBJ2-3, the full variable domain reads KAGVTQTPRYLIKTRGQQVTLSCSPISGHRSVSWYQQTPGQGLQFLFEYFSETQRNKGNFPGRFSGRQFSNSRSEMNVSTLELGDSALYLCATGPGGTSTDTQYFGPGTRLTVL.

This chain links TRBV9 with TRBJ2-1; TRBD2 agrees at 8 bases. Germline values: CDR1 SGDLS, CDR2 YYNGEE. CDR3 length: 19 amino acids. J lost 2 bases, V lost 0 bases, and 13 bases had no gene match. The CDR3 nucleotides are TGTGCCAGCAGCGTAGGAGGAAGCGGGAGTACCCCAGCCTACAATGAGCAGTTCTTC. As protein: CASSVGGSGSTPAYNEQFF.

V is TRBV5-6 and J is TRBJ2-1; 8 nucleotides line up with TRBD2. Germline lookup yields CDR1 SGHDT and CDR2 YYEEEE. With 8 bases clipped from V and 6 bases from J, the junction kept 7 bases outside the gene matches. The CDR3 extends over 13 amino acids. CDR3 coding DNA: TGTGCCAGTTGGACCGGGAGGGGCAATGAGCAGTTCTTC. Its translation is CASWTGRGNEQFF.

The gene calls are TRBV11-2 and TRBJ2-5; a possible D gene is TRBD1 (7 bases). This CDR3 is built from 15 residues. Trimming stripped 5 bases from V and 1 base from J, with 14 bases between. CDR1 is SGHAT and CDR2 is FQNNGV in the germline V gene. The CDR3 region has the DNA TGTGCCAGCAGCCCGCGGGACAGCCTCCAAGAGACCCAGTACTTC. Protein product: CASSPRDSLQETQYF.

The chain employs TRBV18 and TRBJ2-7, with 9 bases fitting TRBD1. Germline CDR1 and CDR2: KGHSH and LQKENI. J lost 0 bases, V lost 3 bases, and 3 bases had no gene match. The CDR3 contains 15 residues. This chain's CDR3 is CASSPGQGSSYEQYF. CDR3 in DNA: TGTGCCAGCTCACCCGGACAGGGGTCCTCCTACGAGCAGTACTTC.

V gene TRBV19 combines with J gene TRBJ2-7; TRBD2 agrees at 7 bases. J lost 5 bases, V lost 3 bases, and 13 bases had no gene match. Per the germline V gene, CDR1 is LNHDA and CDR2 is SQIVND (reference sequence). The CDR3 contains 16 residues. The CDR3: CASSMYGRTPPDEQYF. The CDR3 nucleotides read TGTGCCAGTAGTATGTACGGGAGGACGCCGCCCGACGAGCAGTACTTC.

The V gene is TRBV5-6, the J gene TRBJ2-1; D not resolved. Trimming left V 6 bases short and J 2 bases short, with 6 bases between. CDR1 and CDR2 from the germline V gene are SGHDT and YYEEEE. The CDR3 runs 12 residues. In nucleotides, the CDR3 is TGTGCCAGCAACTCTCCCTACAATGAGCAGTTCTTC. Protein product: CASNSPYNEQFF.